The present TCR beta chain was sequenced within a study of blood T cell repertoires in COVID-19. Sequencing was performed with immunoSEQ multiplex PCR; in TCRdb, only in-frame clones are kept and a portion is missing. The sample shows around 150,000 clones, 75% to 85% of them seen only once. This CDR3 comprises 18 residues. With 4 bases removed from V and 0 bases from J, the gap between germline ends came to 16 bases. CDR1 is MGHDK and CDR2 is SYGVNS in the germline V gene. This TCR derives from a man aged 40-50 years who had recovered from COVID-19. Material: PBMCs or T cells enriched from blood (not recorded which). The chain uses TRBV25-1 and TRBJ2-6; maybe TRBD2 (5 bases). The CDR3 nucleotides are TGTGCCAGCAGTGTTCCGACTACTTCCTACTCTGGGGCCAACGTCCTGACTTTC. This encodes CASSVPTTSYSGANVLTF.